The rows below give T cell receptor beta chains drawn from one sample of a study of T cell responses to AZD1222 COVID-19 vaccine. Sequencing used immunoSEQ multiplex PCR; TCRdb keeps in-frame clones, though not all of them. The sample lists about 140,000 clones; more than 80% were seen once. The sample was peripheral blood, taken on day 0 of AZD1222 vaccination. The receptors derive from an adult in good health. Both conserved end residues are part of each CDR3. The D gene is left open where the match is weak. Where a row states a size, it is once, few, many or the class of an expanded clone; other rows omit it.

d_gene: NA; v_gene: TRBV2; abundance: NA; j_gene: TRBJ1-4; CDR3aa: CASSGRQNEKLFF; CDR3nt: TGTGCCAGCAGTGGACGACAGAATGAAAAACTGTTTTTT
d_gene: TRBD1; v_gene: TRBV7-9; abundance: NA; j_gene: TRBJ1-1; CDR3aa: CASSHPGGRYTEAFF; CDR3nt: TGTGCCAGCAGCCACCCAGGGGGAAGGTACACTGAAGCTTTCTTT
d_gene: NA; v_gene: TRBV6-4; abundance: NA; j_gene: TRBJ2-1; CDR3aa: CASRPTQSTYNEQFF; CDR3nt: TGTGCCAGCAGACCTACACAGTCTACCTACAATGAGCAGTTCTTC
d_gene: NA; v_gene: TRBV10-3; abundance: NA; j_gene: TRBJ2-7; CDR3aa: CAISRSGTGSYEQYF; CDR3nt: TGTGCCATCAGCCGGTCGGGTACGGGTTCCTACGAGCAGTACTTC
d_gene: NA; v_gene: TRBV5-1; abundance: NA; j_gene: TRBJ1-1; CDR3aa: CASSLYAGTEAFF; CDR3nt: TGCGCCAGCAGCTTATATGCAGGCACTGAAGCTTTCTTT
d_gene: NA; v_gene: TRBV28; abundance: NA; j_gene: TRBJ2-7; CDR3aa: CATRYYEQYF; CDR3nt: TGTGCCACCCGATACTACGAGCAGTACTTC
d_gene: NA; v_gene: TRBV4-1; abundance: NA; j_gene: TRBJ2-7; CDR3aa: CASSHIPRTRSYEQYF; CDR3nt: TGCGCCAGCAGCCATATCCCGCGGACCAGGTCCTACGAGCAGTACTTC
d_gene: TRBD1; v_gene: TRBV6-5; abundance: NA; j_gene: TRBJ1-2; CDR3aa: CASSYRKGAGYTF; CDR3nt: TGTGCCAGCAGTTATAGGAAGGGGGCTGGCTACACCTTC
d_gene: NA; v_gene: TRBV19; abundance: NA; j_gene: TRBJ2-1; CDR3aa: CASSMGINEQFF; CDR3nt: TGTGCCAGTAGTATGGGGATCAATGAGCAGTTCTTC
d_gene: TRBD1; v_gene: TRBV3-1/TRBV3-2; abundance: NA; j_gene: TRBJ2-1; CDR3aa: CASSQDPDREIRNEQFF; CDR3nt: TGTGCCAGCAGCCAAGACCCCGACAGGGAAATTCGCAATGAGCAGTTCTTC
d_gene: NA; v_gene: TRBV24-1; abundance: NA; j_gene: TRBJ2-5; CDR3aa: CATSQGQGQETQYF; CDR3nt: TGTGCCACCAGCCAGGGACAAGGCCAAGAGACCCAGTACTTC
d_gene: TRBD1; v_gene: TRBV7-9; abundance: NA; j_gene: TRBJ2-7; CDR3aa: CASSLSGQLYEQYF; CDR3nt: TGTGCCAGCAGCTTATCGGGACAGCTCTACGAGCAGTACTTC
d_gene: NA; v_gene: TRBV19; abundance: once; j_gene: TRBJ2-3; CDR3aa: CASSHSLGRVTDTQYF; CDR3nt: TGTGCCAGTAGCCACTCTTTGGGCAGGGTCACAGATACGCAGTATTTT
d_gene: TRBD1; v_gene: TRBV19; abundance: NA; j_gene: TRBJ1-1; CDR3aa: CASSSPGGAMMNTEAFF; CDR3nt: TGTGCCAGTAGTTCACCAGGGGGAGCCATGATGAACACTGAAGCTTTCTTT
d_gene: TRBD2; v_gene: TRBV4-1; abundance: NA; j_gene: TRBJ2-1; CDR3aa: CASSQEGLAGSEQFF; CDR3nt: TGCGCCAGCAGCCAAGAAGGGCTAGCGGGAAGTGAGCAGTTCTTC
d_gene: NA; v_gene: TRBV7-8; abundance: NA; j_gene: TRBJ1-5; CDR3aa: CASSLVGGLSNQPQHF; CDR3nt: TGTGCCAGCAGCTTAGTTGGGGGTCTGAGCAATCAGCCCCAGCATTTT
d_gene: TRBD1; v_gene: TRBV4-1; abundance: NA; j_gene: TRBJ2-5; CDR3aa: CASSECPQGAQETQYF; CDR3nt: TGCGCCAGCAGCGAATGTCCCCAGGGGGCCCAAGAGACCCAGTACTTC
d_gene: TRBD1; v_gene: TRBV4-2; abundance: NA; j_gene: TRBJ2-4; CDR3aa: CASSQDSSLRTGGLIQYF; CDR3nt: TGTGCCAGCAGCCAAGATTCGTCTCTTAGGACAGGGGGCCTAATTCAGTACTTC
d_gene: NA; v_gene: TRBV6-2/TRBV6-3; abundance: NA; j_gene: TRBJ1-2; CDR3aa: CASSLDIYYGYTF; CDR3nt: TGTGCCAGCAGCTTGGACATTTACTATGGCTACACCTTC
d_gene: NA; v_gene: TRBV28; abundance: NA; j_gene: TRBJ2-1; CDR3aa: CASSGPRDFRSYNEQFF; CDR3nt: TGTGCCAGCAGTGGCCCCCGGGACTTCCGTTCCTACAATGAGCAGTTCTTC
d_gene: TRBD2; v_gene: TRBV7-2; abundance: NA; j_gene: TRBJ2-1; CDR3aa: CASRDSGSYNEQFF; CDR3nt: TGTGCCAGCAGGGACAGCGGGAGTTACAATGAGCAGTTCTTC
d_gene: NA; v_gene: TRBV6-2/TRBV6-3; abundance: NA; j_gene: TRBJ1-2; CDR3aa: CASSRAVPSVTGGYTF; CDR3nt: TGTGCCAGCAGCCGAGCGGTCCCGTCTGTCACGGGGGGCTACACCTTC
d_gene: TRBD1; v_gene: TRBV11-2; abundance: NA; j_gene: TRBJ2-4; CDR3aa: CASSLSYGQGEAKNIQYF; CDR3nt: TGTGCCAGCAGCTTATCGTATGGACAGGGGGAAGCCAAAAACATTCAGTACTTC
d_gene: NA; v_gene: TRBV19; abundance: NA; j_gene: TRBJ2-1; CDR3aa: CASSIGAGLKFF; CDR3nt: TGTGCCAGTAGTATTGGGGCAGGGTTGAAGTTCTTC
d_gene: TRBD2; v_gene: TRBV4-3; abundance: NA; j_gene: TRBJ2-7; CDR3aa: CASSQFSSGTSYGEQYF; CDR3nt: TGCGCCAGCAGCCAGTTTTCTTCCGGGACTAGCTATGGCGAGCAGTACTTC
d_gene: TRBD2; v_gene: TRBV10-3; abundance: NA; j_gene: TRBJ2-1; CDR3aa: CAISEPPGLAASSYNEQFF; CDR3nt: TGTGCCATCAGTGAGCCACCGGGACTAGCGGCGAGCTCCTACAATGAGCAGTTCTTC
d_gene: NA; v_gene: TRBV4-1; abundance: NA; j_gene: TRBJ2-2; CDR3aa: CASSQDYAGRRPGELFF; CDR3nt: TGCGCCAGCAGCCAAGATTACGCAGGTCGGAGGCCCGGGGAGCTGTTTTTT
d_gene: TRBD1; v_gene: TRBV9; abundance: NA; j_gene: TRBJ2-6; CDR3aa: CASSSRQGRSGANVLTF; CDR3nt: TGTGCCAGCAGCAGCCGACAGGGTCGCTCCGGGGCCAACGTCCTGACTTTC
d_gene: NA; v_gene: TRBV28; abundance: NA; j_gene: TRBJ2-7; CDR3aa: CASSSGGPPYEQYF; CDR3nt: TGTGCCAGCAGCTCAGGGGGGCCACCATACGAGCAGTACTTC
d_gene: NA; v_gene: TRBV11-3; abundance: NA; j_gene: TRBJ1-4; CDR3aa: CASSLGDSWREKLFF; CDR3nt: TGTGCCAGCAGCTTAGGAGACAGTTGGCGTGAAAAACTGTTTTTT
d_gene: TRBD1; v_gene: TRBV29-1; abundance: NA; j_gene: TRBJ2-7; CDR3aa: CSVARDRGLDEQYF; CDR3nt: TGCAGCGTGGCCAGGGACAGGGGACTGGACGAGCAGTACTTC
d_gene: NA; v_gene: TRBV10-1; abundance: NA; j_gene: TRBJ1-2; CDR3aa: CASRRSRPLRGYTF; CDR3nt: TGCGCCAGCAGGAGGAGTCGGCCACTCCGAGGCTACACCTTC
d_gene: NA; v_gene: TRBV4-3; abundance: NA; j_gene: TRBJ1-3; CDR3aa: CASSQERHRGNTIYF; CDR3nt: TGCGCCAGCAGCCAAGAGAGACACCGAGGAAACACCATATATTTT
d_gene: TRBD2; v_gene: TRBV4-2; abundance: NA; j_gene: TRBJ2-7; CDR3aa: CASSQPNSGRYGEQYF; CDR3nt: TGTGCCAGCAGCCAACCAAATAGCGGGAGGTACGGCGAGCAGTACTTC
d_gene: NA; v_gene: TRBV5-1; abundance: NA; j_gene: TRBJ1-2; CDR3aa: CASSLVGYRDGYTF; CDR3nt: TGCGCCAGCAGCTTGGTTGGATATAGGGATGGCTACACCTTC
d_gene: NA; v_gene: TRBV3-1/TRBV3-2; abundance: NA; j_gene: TRBJ2-1; CDR3aa: CASSRLDGGYNEQFF; CDR3nt: TGTGCCAGCAGCCGACTAGATGGGGGCTACAATGAGCAGTTCTTC
d_gene: NA; v_gene: TRBV7-2; abundance: NA; j_gene: TRBJ2-1; CDR3aa: CASSVVNRDNEQFF; CDR3nt: TGTGCCAGCAGCGTCGTAAATAGGGACAATGAGCAGTTCTTC
d_gene: TRBD1; v_gene: TRBV14; abundance: NA; j_gene: TRBJ1-1; CDR3aa: CASRRTGAGTEAFF; CDR3nt: TGTGCCAGCAGGAGGACAGGGGCAGGAACTGAAGCTTTCTTT
d_gene: NA; v_gene: TRBV5-1; abundance: NA; j_gene: TRBJ1-6; CDR3aa: CASSLDSKPYSPLHF; CDR3nt: TGCGCCAGCAGCTTGGACAGCAAGCCCTATTCACCCCTCCACTTT
d_gene: TRBD1; v_gene: TRBV19; abundance: NA; j_gene: TRBJ1-6; CDR3aa: CASSGGQGRDSPLHF; CDR3nt: TGTGCCAGTAGTGGGGGACAGGGCAGGGATTCACCCCTCCACTTT
d_gene: NA; v_gene: TRBV5-6; abundance: NA; j_gene: TRBJ2-1; CDR3aa: CASSLVGYNEQFF; CDR3nt: TGTGCCAGCAGCTTGGTGGGGTACAATGAGCAGTTCTTC